Listed below are T cell receptor beta chains from one sample, sequenced in a study of blood T cell repertoires in COVID-19. Measured with immunoSEQ multiplex PCR; TCRdb has only the in-frame clones, and not every one. Of around 200,000 clones in the sample, roughly 85% were seen once. The sample taken for sequencing was PBMCs or T cells enriched from blood (not recorded which). These receptor sequences come from a man in his forties who had recovered from COVID-19. CDR3s include the opening cysteine and the closing phenylalanine or tryptophan. A D gene is named only where the DNA matches it firmly. The listing skips clone size in some rows; elsewhere it reads once, few, many or a size class.

v_gene: TRBV14
d_gene: TRBD1
j_gene: TRBJ1-1
abundance: NA
len: 17
CDR3aa: CASSQIDRALLNTEAFF
CDR3nt: TGTGCCAGCAGCCAAATAGACAGGGCCCTTTTGAACACTGAAGCTTTCTTT

v_gene: TRBV4-3
d_gene: NA
j_gene: TRBJ1-2
abundance: few
len: 13
CDR3aa: CASSQEQFYGYTF
CDR3nt: TGCGCCAGCAGCCAAGAACAGTTCTATGGCTACACCTTC

v_gene: TRBV10-1
d_gene: NA
j_gene: TRBJ2-7
abundance: NA
len: 13
CDR3aa: CASSLGVGGEQYF
CDR3nt: TGCGCCAGCTCCCTTGGGGTAGGGGGAGAGCAGTACTTC

v_gene: TRBV9
d_gene: NA
j_gene: TRBJ2-6
abundance: NA
len: 15
CDR3aa: CASSVELAGANVLTF
CDR3nt: TGTGCCAGCAGCGTAGAGCTGGCTGGGGCCAACGTCCTGACTTTC

v_gene: TRBV5-8
d_gene: NA
j_gene: TRBJ2-2
abundance: NA
len: 14
CDR3aa: CASSLRGYTGELFF
CDR3nt: TGTGCCAGCAGCCTTCGGGGTTACACCGGGGAGCTGTTTTTT

v_gene: TRBV19
d_gene: NA
j_gene: TRBJ2-2
abundance: few
len: 14
CDR3aa: CASRWDWEAGELFF
CDR3nt: TGTGCCAGCCGGTGGGACTGGGAAGCCGGGGAGCTGTTTTTT

v_gene: TRBV6-5
d_gene: TRBD2
j_gene: TRBJ2-1
abundance: NA
len: 14
CDR3aa: CASRTSGSTYEQFF
CDR3nt: TGTGCCAGCAGGACTAGCGGGAGTACCTATGAGCAGTTCTTC

v_gene: TRBV13
d_gene: TRBD2
j_gene: TRBJ2-2
abundance: NA
len: 17
CDR3aa: CASSGTGLAGAPGELFF
CDR3nt: TGTGCCAGCAGCGGAACGGGACTAGCGGGAGCCCCCGGGGAGCTGTTTTTT

v_gene: TRBV19
d_gene: TRBD1
j_gene: TRBJ2-7
abundance: NA
len: 14
CDR3aa: CASNRAGGASEQYF
CDR3nt: TGTGCCAGTAACCGTGCAGGGGGCGCGTCCGAGCAGTACTTC

v_gene: TRBV7-2
d_gene: TRBD1
j_gene: TRBJ2-1
abundance: NA
len: 14
CDR3aa: CASSLTGTTIEQFF
CDR3nt: TGTGCCAGCAGCTTGACAGGGACGACAATTGAGCAGTTCTTC

v_gene: TRBV12-5
d_gene: NA
j_gene: TRBJ1-2
abundance: NA
len: 15
CDR3aa: CASADDTGTGRSYTF
CDR3nt: TGTGCTAGTGCCGACGACACAGGGACGGGACGTAGCTACACCTTC

v_gene: TRBV19
d_gene: NA
j_gene: TRBJ2-6
abundance: NA
len: 17
CDR3aa: CASSINYQGSGANVLTF
CDR3nt: TGTGCCAGTAGTATAAACTACCAGGGAAGTGGGGCCAACGTCCTGACTTTC

v_gene: TRBV9
d_gene: TRBD1
j_gene: TRBJ1-5
abundance: many
len: 15
CDR3aa: CASSVGGTGLQPQHF
CDR3nt: TGTGCCAGCAGCGTAGGCGGGACAGGGTTGCAGCCCCAGCATTTT

v_gene: TRBV10-3
d_gene: NA
j_gene: TRBJ1-4
abundance: NA
len: 14
CDR3aa: CAISELDGGNILFF
CDR3nt: TGTGCCATCAGTGAGTTGGACGGGGGAAATATACTGTTTTTT

v_gene: TRBV9
d_gene: NA
j_gene: TRBJ1-2
abundance: once
len: 15
CDR3aa: CASSAHDGAPRGYTF
CDR3nt: TGTGCCAGCAGCGCCCATGATGGGGCGCCTAGAGGCTACACCTTC

v_gene: TRBV5-6
d_gene: NA
j_gene: TRBJ2-7
abundance: NA
len: 14
CDR3aa: CASSLAGVVHEQYF
CDR3nt: TGTGCCAGCAGCTTGGCCGGGGTAGTCCACGAGCAGTACTTC

v_gene: TRBV6-2/TRBV6-3
d_gene: TRBD2
j_gene: TRBJ2-5
abundance: NA
len: 14
CDR3aa: CASSWREGGETQYF
CDR3nt: TGTGCCAGCAGTTGGAGGGAGGGTGGAGAGACCCAGTACTTC

v_gene: TRBV11-2
d_gene: NA
j_gene: TRBJ1-3
abundance: NA
len: 18
CDR3aa: CASSLVLLRGNSGNTIYF
CDR3nt: TGTGCCAGCAGCTTAGTACTTCTTCGGGGAAACTCTGGAAACACCATATATTTT